The 21 T cell receptor beta chains reported below all come from one sample, sequenced in a study of control samples from healthy donors and cancer patients. TCRdb's table, derived via immunoSEQ multiplex PCR, lists solely in-frame clones and lacks some. The data hold about 89,000 clones, with more than 70% observed a single time. Specimen: blood. The receptor source for this set is a woman aged 40 to 55 in good health.

This rearrangement joins TRBV7-9 to TRBJ2-2, with 9 bases fitting TRBD2. The CDR3 covers 19 residues. The V gene's germline CDR1 is SEHNR and CDR2 FQNEAQ (reference sequence). V lost 8 bases, J lost 3 bases, and 19 bases stayed unmatched. The CDR3 here is CASPARRLAGGPYTGELFF. Here the CDR3 DNA reads TGTGCCAGCCCCGCGCGCCGACTCGCGGGGGGGCCTTACACCGGGGAGCTGTTTTTT.

The genes are TRBV11-3 and TRBJ1-5; the D is unclear. V lost 8 bases, J lost 2 bases, and 10 bases lay in between. In germline, CDR1 is SGHNT, CDR2 YENEEA. The CDR3 length is 13 residues. The chain's CDR3 is CASARSGNQPQHF. CDR3 bases: TGTGCCAGCGCCCGATCGGGCAATCAGCCCCAGCATTTT.

The rearrangement links TRBV10-3 to TRBJ1-2, with 8 bases lining up with TRBD1. J was trimmed by 4 bases and V by 3 bases; bases with no gene match: 1. CDR3 size: 13 residues. Germline CDR1 ENHRY, CDR2 SYGVKD. The CDR3 spells CAISEGQGYGYTF. For the CDR3, the DNA is TGTGCCATCAGTGAAGGACAGGGCTATGGCTACACCTTC.

This clone was seen a single time. The gene calls are TRBV7-9 and TRBJ2-5, with 8 bases lining up with TRBD1. Trimming cost V 4 bases and J 8 bases; bases outside gene matches: 12. CDR1 and CDR2 from the germline V gene are SEHNR and FQNEAQ (reference sequence). The CDR3 is made up of 15 amino acids. CDR3 nucleotide sequence: TGTGCCAGCAGCTCAAGGGACAGGCGAGGAGGAACCCAGTACTTC. Its translation: CASSSRDRRGGTQYF.

In its sample, this clone was seen a few times. This chain uses TRBV4-3 with TRBJ1-5; 9 positions agree with TRBD1. This CDR3 region has 15 residues. J was trimmed by 4 bases and V by 4 bases; bases with no gene match: 5. Germline assignment: CDR1 LGHNA and CDR2 YSLEER. CDR3 nucleotides: TGCGCCAGCAGCCTAGACAGGGGGAGGAATCAGCCCCAGCATTTT. It is translated as CASSLDRGRNQPQHF.

This rearrangement joins TRBV5-5 to TRBJ2-2; D remains unclear. CDR1 is SGHKS, CDR2 YYEKEE, per germline (reference sequence). V was trimmed by 4 bases and J by 0 bases, leaving 13 bases between them. The CDR3 loop spans 16 amino acids. CDR3 in amino acids: CASSIGIGSNTGELFF. CDR3 coding DNA: TGTGCCAGCAGCATTGGTATAGGCTCGAACACCGGGGAGCTGTTTTTT.

This rearrangement joins TRBV18 to TRBJ1-2, with a weak D call TRBD1 (6 bases). The V gene's germline CDR1 is KGHSH and CDR2 LQKENI. Deletions cut 3 bases from V and 0 bases from J, with 11 bases between. The CDR3 is 15 amino acids. CDR3 region: CASSPRTESNYGYTF. DNA for the CDR3: TGTGCCAGCTCACCGAGGACAGAGTCTAACTATGGCTACACCTTC.

This clone came up a few times. This chain uses TRBV9 with TRBJ1-5; a weak D match, TRBD1 (6 bases). Germline V gives CDR1 SGDLS, CDR2 YYNGEE. Deletions cut 2 bases from V and 4 bases from J, with 7 bases between. The CDR3 is 13 amino acids. The CDR3 reads CASSVTGNQPQHF. The DNA of the CDR3 is TGTGCCAGCAGCGTCACAGGGAATCAGCCCCAGCATTTT.

This rearrangement joins TRBV7-8 to TRBJ2-7; 7 bases align to TRBD1. Germline values: CDR1 SGHVS, CDR2 FQNEAQ. V shed 8 bases, J shed 6 bases, and the junction held 7 bases outside the gene matches. The CDR3 runs to 12 residues. CDR3 residues: CASRYPGGEQYF. The DNA for the CDR3 is TGTGCCAGCCGCTATCCAGGGGGCGAGCAGTACTTC.

The chain recombines TRBV5-5 with TRBJ2-3, with D maybe TRBD1 (6 bases). Trimming took 4 bases from V and 6 from J, leaving 18 bases between them. The CDR3 has 15 residues. Germline V gene sequence: CDR1 SGHKS, CDR2 YYEKEE (reference sequence). The chain's CDR3 is CASSGWTALTDTQYF. The CDR3 coding sequence is TGTGCCAGCAGCGGCTGGACAGCCCTGACGGATACGCAGTATTTT.

The chain carries TRBV7-2 and TRBJ2-2; 9 nucleotides agree with TRBD2. There are 16 residues in the CDR3. Germline loops: CDR1 SGHTA, CDR2 FQGNSA. Unmatched junction bases numbered 7, after V lost 2 bases and J lost 6 bases. CDR3 amino acids: CASSLSRGGAAGELFF. As DNA, the CDR3 is TGTGCCAGCAGCTTATCTCGCGGGGGGGCGGCCGGGGAGCTGTTTTTT.

This chain connects TRBV6-2 or TRBV6-3 to TRBJ1-2; D gene ambiguous. V was cut by 0 bases and J by 3 bases, with 8 bases left in between. The CDR3 is 14 amino acids. Germline V gene data show CDR1 as MNHEY and CDR2 as SVGEGT. Written as DNA, the CDR3 is TGTGCCAGCAGTTACTCCGTCGGGGACTATGGCTACACCTTC. Translated: CASSYSVGDYGYTF.

This chain uses TRBV7-2 with TRBJ2-7, with a possible D match to TRBD2 (6 bases). The CDR3 spans 13 residues. Trimming cost V 5 bases and J 7 bases, with 15 bases left between them. Germline CDR1 reads SGHTA; CDR2 reads FQGNSA. The CDR3 sequence: CASSPGLSQEQYF. In nucleotides, the CDR3 is TGTGCCAGCAGCCCGGGACTTTCACAGGAGCAGTACTTC.

This clone was recorded only once. CDR3 bases: TGTGCCAGCATGTTAAGCGAGGGGAATTCACCCCTCCACTTT. This translates into CASMLSEGNSPLHF. The chain combines TRBV2 with TRBJ1-6; maybe TRBD1 (5 bases). In germline, CDR1 is SNHLY, CDR2 FYNNEI. V was pared by 7 bases and J by 7 bases, with 14 bases between. This CDR3 region has 14 residues.

The rearrangement joins TRBV5-6 to TRBJ1-2, with TRBD1 matching 9 bases. V lost 4 bases, J lost 7 bases, and 5 bases stayed unmatched. Germline CDR1 is SGHDT and CDR2 is YYEEEE. The length of the CDR3 is 13 residues. Written as DNA, the CDR3 is TGTGCCAGCAGCCCGGACAGGGGATTTGGCTACACCTTC. Amino acid sequence: CASSPDRGFGYTF.

The chain combines TRBV9 with TRBJ2-7, with D perhaps given as TRBD1 or TRBD2 (6 bases each). This CDR3 region has 16 residues. V shed 0 bases and J shed 4 bases, with 17 bases lying between them. Germline CDR1 is SGDLS and CDR2 is YYNGEE. The CDR3 loop reads CASSVGGAAGNYEQYF. The CDR3 nucleotides read TGTGCCAGCAGCGTAGGGGGGGCCGCAGGGAATTACGAGCAGTACTTC. The full variable domain, completed using reference TRBV9 and TRBJ2-7, is DSGVTQTPKHLITATGQRVTLRCSPRSGDLSVYWYQQSLDQGLQFLIQYYNGEERAKGNILERFSAQQFPDLHSELNLSSLELGDSALYFCASSVGGAAGNYEQYFGPGTRLTVT.

The chain has TRBV11-3 and TRBJ2-7; D uncertain. The length of the CDR3 is 12 residues. The germline V gene has CDR1 SGHNT and CDR2 YENEEA. The V end was cut by 2 bases, the J end by 4 bases, with 6 bases between. CDR3 coding DNA: TGTGCCAGCAGCTTAACGTTTTACGAGCAGTACTTC. Translation: CASSLTFYEQYF.

The CDR3 sequence: CASSEVFGAAGELFF. The DNA for the CDR3 is TGTGCCAGCAGTGAAGTCTTTGGGGCGGCCGGGGAGCTGTTTTTT. The chain carries TRBV6-1 and TRBJ2-2, with a possible D match to TRBD1 (5 bases). There are 15 residues in the CDR3. Germline CDR1 MNHNS, CDR2 SASEGT. V lost 1 base and J lost 6, with 12 bases in between.

The chain is built from TRBV24-1 and TRBJ2-1, with a tentative D call TRBD2 (6 bases). Germline V gene sequence: CDR1 KGHDR, CDR2 SFDVKD. The ends were cut back, 5 bases at V and 8 bases at J, with 18 bases in the middle. The CDR3 runs 15 residues. The CDR3 is CATSGGGGVIDEQFF. CDR3 nucleotide sequence: TGTGCCACCAGTGGGGGTGGCGGGGTGATCGATGAGCAGTTCTTC.

V and J are TRBV19 and TRBJ2-3, with unresolved D. The CDR3 runs 13 residues. Germline V gene lookup returns CDR1 LNHDA and CDR2 SQIVND (reference sequence). V was trimmed by 3 bases and J by 2 bases, leaving 6 bases between them. CDR3 DNA: TGTGCCAGTAGTATTGCCCTCACAGATACGCAGTATTTT. It translates to CASSIALTDTQYF.

The chain uses TRBV7-2 and TRBJ1-1; D may be TRBD1 (5 bases). CDR1 and CDR2 (germline): SGHTA, FQGNSA. The V end was cut by 1 base, the J end by 0 bases, with 9 bases between. CDR3 size: 15 residues. CDR3 sequence: CASSLGGTMNTEAFF. Written as DNA, the CDR3 is TGTGCCAGCAGCTTAGGGGGGACGATGAACACTGAAGCTTTCTTT.